What follows are 9 T cell receptor beta chains derived from one specimen sequenced in a study of blood T cell repertoires in COVID-19. The data were produced by immunoSEQ multiplex PCR, yet TCRdb's version contains in-frame clones alone and is incomplete. The data show about 160,000 clones, around 74% seen once. The specimen sequenced was peripheral blood. These receptors originate from a woman aged 55 to 70 with COVID-19, enrolled during active disease.

This clone was seen a single time. This rearrangement joins TRBV5-1 to TRBJ1-1; D is undetermined. The CDR3 is made up of 15 amino acids. V was trimmed by 2 bases and J by 3 bases, leaving 14 bases between them. Germline V gene lookup returns CDR1 SGHRS and CDR2 YFSETQ. CDR3 nucleotide sequence: TGCGCCAGCAGCTTCGGACCGGGAAAGGACACTGAAGCTTTCTTT. It specifies CASSFGPGKDTEAFF.

The chain is built from TRBV2 and TRBJ2-2; TRBD1 agrees at 11 bases. J lost 5 bases, V lost 7 bases, and 6 bases had no gene match. The CDR3 loop spans 15 amino acids. Germline V gene sequence: CDR1 SNHLY, CDR2 FYNNEI. The CDR3 spells CASIQDRGQTGELFF. DNA for the CDR3: TGTGCCAGCATTCAGGACAGGGGGCAAACCGGGGAGCTGTTTTTT.

The chain carries TRBV5-6 and TRBJ1-1; TRBD1 aligns across 9 bases. V dropped 4 bases and J dropped 6; count of bases not matched to a gene: 10. Germline V gives CDR1 SGHDT, CDR2 YYEEEE. The length of the CDR3 is 15 residues. CDR3 nucleotide sequence: TGTGCCAGCAGCAGAACCGGGACAGGGACTTCTGAAGCTTTCTTT. Its translation: CASSRTGTGTSEAFF. Filled out from reference TRBV5-6 and TRBJ1-1, the complete variable domain reads DAGVTQSPTHLIKTRGQQVTLRCSPKSGHDTVSWYQQALGQGPQFIFQYYEEEERQRGNFPDRFSGHQFPNYSSELNVNALLLGDSALYLCASSRTGTGTSEAFFGQGTRLTVV.

The rearrangement links TRBV3-1 (or the pseudogene TRBV3-2) to TRBJ2-1; 7 bases line up with TRBD1. Germline assignment: CDR1 LGHDT and CDR2 YNNKEL (reference sequence). The CDR3 sequence is 15 residues long. Unmatched junction bases numbered 3, after V lost 4 bases and J lost 0 bases. Written as DNA, the CDR3 is TGTGCCAGCAGCCCTGACAGGGACTCCTACAATGAGCAGTTCTTC. Translating gives CASSPDRDSYNEQFF.

This chain links TRBV15 with TRBJ2-3; 10 nucleotides line up with TRBD2. There are 14 residues in the CDR3. Losses at the gene ends were 3 bases for V and 4 bases for J; bases not matched to a gene: 1. The V gene's germline CDR1 is LNHNV and CDR2 YYDKDF (reference sequence). Here the CDR3 DNA reads TGTGCCACCAGCAGGGGACTAGCGTCAGATACGCAGTATTTT. Protein sequence: CATSRGLASDTQYF.

V usage is TRBV5-1 and J usage is TRBJ1-5; tentative D call: TRBD1 (5 bases). Germline V gene data show CDR1 as SGHRS and CDR2 as YFSETQ. The length of the CDR3 is 15 residues. V dropped 4 bases and J dropped 6 bases, with 17 bases sitting between them. CDR3 region: CASSLAGDWSQPQHF. DNA for the CDR3: TGCGCCAGCAGCCTGGCGGGGGATTGGAGTCAGCCCCAGCATTTT.

This clone was observed a single time. The chain has TRBV19 and TRBJ2-5; D unresolved. Germline lookup yields CDR1 LNHDA and CDR2 SQIVND (reference sequence). This CDR3 is built from 12 residues. Trimming shortened V by 6 bases and J by 3 bases, and 8 bases separated the two germline ends. CDR3 sequence reads: CASRSLEETQYF. For the CDR3, the DNA is TGTGCCAGTAGGTCCTTAGAAGAGACCCAGTACTTC.

The chain carries TRBV28 and TRBJ2-1; 9 bases match TRBD1. This CDR3 spans 13 amino acids. After removal of 11 bases from V and 2 bases from J, the junction contained 4 bases not matched to a gene. CDR1 is MDHEN and CDR2 is SYDVKM in the germline V gene. CDR3 sequence reads: CAGGTGPYNEQFF. The DNA for the CDR3 is TGTGCCGGGGGGACAGGGCCCTACAATGAGCAGTTCTTC.

The table lists this clone with a few counts. V usage is TRBV7-9 and J usage is TRBJ2-1; weak D call: TRBD2 (5 bases). Germline V gene data show CDR1 as SEHNR and CDR2 as FQNEAQ (reference sequence). Deletions cut 5 bases from V and 10 bases from J, with 15 bases between. The CDR3 spans 13 residues. CDR3: CASSHKPSGEQFF. CDR3 in DNA: TGTGCCAGCAGCCATAAACCCTCGGGGGAGCAGTTCTTC. Full variable domain (outside the CDR3, taken from reference TRBV7-9 and TRBJ2-1): DTGVSQNPRHKITKRGQNVTFRCDPISEHNRLYWYRQTLGQGPEFLTYFQNEAQLEKSRLLSDRFSAERPKGSFSTLEIQRTEQGDSAMYLCASSHKPSGEQFFGPGTRLTVL.